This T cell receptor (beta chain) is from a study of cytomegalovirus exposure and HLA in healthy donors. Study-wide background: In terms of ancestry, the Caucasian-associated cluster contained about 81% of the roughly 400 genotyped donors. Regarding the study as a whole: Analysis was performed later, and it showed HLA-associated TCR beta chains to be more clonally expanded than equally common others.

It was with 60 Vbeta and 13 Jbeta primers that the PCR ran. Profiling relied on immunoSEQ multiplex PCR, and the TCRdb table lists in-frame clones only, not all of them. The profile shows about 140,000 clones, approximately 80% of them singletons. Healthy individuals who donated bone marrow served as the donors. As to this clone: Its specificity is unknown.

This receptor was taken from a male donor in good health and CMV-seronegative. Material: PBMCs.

CDR3 sequence (DNA): TGTGCCATCAGTGAGGGGACAGGGCCCTACGAGCAGTACTTC. It yields the protein CAISEGTGPYEQYF. J is TRBJ2-7 and V is TRBV10-3; 9 bases are shared with TRBD1. V shed 2 bases and J 2 bases; nucleotides not matched to a gene: 1. The CDR3 loop spans 14 amino acids. Germline V gene lookup returns CDR1 ENHRY and CDR2 SYGVKD.